This T cell receptor beta chain was retrieved from a study of circulating and synovial CD4+ cells in juvenile arthritis. Findings of the study overall: Bulk blood CD4 samples held at least an order of magnitude more or fewer genomes than CPL. Compared with bulk blood, circulating pathogenic-like lymphocytes shared substantially more CDR3 sequences with synovial T cells.

Trimming took off 4 bases at V and 0 bases at J, with 7 bases between the two ends. Germline V gene data show CDR1 as SGHRS and CDR2 as YFSETQ. The length of the CDR3 is 14 residues. Sequenced samples came from active juvenile idiopathic arthritis patients. Profiling relied on immunoSEQ multiplex PCR, and the TCRdb table lists in-frame clones only, not all of them. The table has about 32,000 clones, 93% seen once. Details on this clone: Its antigen is undetermined.

The sequencing input was CD4+ T cells from blood. The origin of this receptor is a human donor with juvenile idiopathic arthritis. The chain joins TRBV5-1 to TRBJ2-2, with D unresolved. CDR3 nucleotides: TGCGCCAGCAGCGGAACTACGAACACCGGGGAGCTGTTTTTT. This translates into CASSGTTNTGELFF. The full variable domain, its missing parts supplied by reference TRBV5-1 and TRBJ2-2, is KAGVTQTPRYLIKTRGQQVTLSCSPISGHRSVSWYQQTPGQGLQFLFEYFSETQRNKGNFPGRFSGRQFSNSRSEMNVSTLELGDSALYLCASSGTTNTGELFFGEGSRLTVL.